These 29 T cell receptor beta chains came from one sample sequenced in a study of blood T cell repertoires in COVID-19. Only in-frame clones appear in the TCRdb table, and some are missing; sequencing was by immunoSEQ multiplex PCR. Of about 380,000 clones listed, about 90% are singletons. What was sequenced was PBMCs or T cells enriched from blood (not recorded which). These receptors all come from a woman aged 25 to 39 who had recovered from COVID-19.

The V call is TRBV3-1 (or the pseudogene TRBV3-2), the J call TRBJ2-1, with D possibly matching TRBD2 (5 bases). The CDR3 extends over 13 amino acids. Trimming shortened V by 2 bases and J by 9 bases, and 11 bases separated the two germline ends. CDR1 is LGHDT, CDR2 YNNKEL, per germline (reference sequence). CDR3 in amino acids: CASSQTDSGEQFF. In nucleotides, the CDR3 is TGTGCCAGCAGCCAAACGGACTCTGGTGAGCAGTTCTTC.

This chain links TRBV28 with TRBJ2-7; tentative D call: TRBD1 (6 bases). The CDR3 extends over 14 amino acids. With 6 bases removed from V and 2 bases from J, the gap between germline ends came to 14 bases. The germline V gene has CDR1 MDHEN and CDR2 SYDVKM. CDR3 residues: CASSSPGVPYEQYF. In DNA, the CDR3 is TGTGCCAGCAGCTCCCCAGGGGTTCCCTACGAGCAGTACTTC.

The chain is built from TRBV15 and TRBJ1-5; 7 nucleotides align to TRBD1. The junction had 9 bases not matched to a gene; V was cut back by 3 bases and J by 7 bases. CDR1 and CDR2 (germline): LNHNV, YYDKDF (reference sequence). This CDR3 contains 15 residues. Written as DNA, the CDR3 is TGTGCCACCAGCAGGGAGAGGGGGCGAGGGCAGCCCCAGCATTTT. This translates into CATSRERGRGQPQHF.

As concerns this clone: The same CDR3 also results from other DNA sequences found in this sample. Here the CDR3 reads CASSRGGYGELFF. The CDR3 bases are TGTGCCAGCAGCAGAGGAGGGTACGGGGAGCTGTTTTTT. The chain employs TRBV4-2 and TRBJ2-2; D is possibly TRBD2 (6 bases). V lost 5 bases and J lost 7, with 11 bases in between. CDR3 length: 13 residues. The V gene's germline CDR1 is LGHNA and CDR2 YNFKEQ.

The CDR3 DNA reads TGTGCCACCAGTGGCGATTCCTCCTACGAGCAGTACTTC. Translated, it gives CATSGDSSYEQYF. The chain joins TRBV24-1 to TRBJ2-7; D not certain. The V end was cut by 5 bases, the J end by 0 bases, with 7 bases between. The CDR3 consists of 13 residues. The germline gives CDR1 KGHDR, CDR2 SFDVKD.

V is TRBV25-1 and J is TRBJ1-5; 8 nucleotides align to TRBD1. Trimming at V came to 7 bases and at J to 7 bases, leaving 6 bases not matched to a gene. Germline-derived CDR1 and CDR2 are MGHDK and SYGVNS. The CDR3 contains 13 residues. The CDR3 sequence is CASKGQGEQPQHF. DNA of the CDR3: TGTGCCAGCAAAGGACAGGGTGAACAGCCCCAGCATTTT. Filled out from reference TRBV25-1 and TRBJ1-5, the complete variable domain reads EADIYQTPRYLVIGTGKKITLECSQTMGHDKMYWYQQDPGMELHLIHYSYGVNSTEKGDLSSESTVSRIRTEHFPLTLESARPSHTSQYLCASKGQGEQPQHFGDGTRLSIL.

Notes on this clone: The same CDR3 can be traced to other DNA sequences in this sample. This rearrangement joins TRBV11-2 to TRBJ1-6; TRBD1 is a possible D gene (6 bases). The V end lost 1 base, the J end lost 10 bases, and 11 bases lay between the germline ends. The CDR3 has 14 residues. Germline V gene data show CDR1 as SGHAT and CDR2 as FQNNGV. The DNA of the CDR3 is TGTGCCAGCAGCTTAGTACAGGGTGGATCACCCCTCCACTTT. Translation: CASSLVQGGSPLHF.

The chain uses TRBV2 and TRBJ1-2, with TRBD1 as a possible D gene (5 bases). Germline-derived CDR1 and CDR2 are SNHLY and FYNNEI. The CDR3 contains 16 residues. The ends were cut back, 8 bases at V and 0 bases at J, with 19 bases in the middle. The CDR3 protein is CASSRLDSSANYGYTF. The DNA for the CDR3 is TGTGCCAGCTCCCGGCTCGACAGCTCAGCTAACTATGGCTACACCTTC.

The CDR3 region has the DNA TGTGCCAGCAGCCTCCCCGGGGCTAGCGGGAGGAGGAATGAGCAGTTCTTC. Protein: CASSLPGASGRRNEQFF. This chain links TRBV9 with TRBJ2-1; 11 bases agree with TRBD2. V was clipped by 4 bases and J by 7 bases; unmatched bases: 13. Germline values: CDR1 SGDLS, CDR2 YYNGEE. The CDR3 totals 17 residues.

CDR3 DNA sequence: TGTGCCAGCATTCCCAGGGGGTCAGGGTACTACGAGCAGTACTTC. Translated: CASIPRGSGYYEQYF. The rearrangement joins TRBV28 to TRBJ2-7, with 7 nucleotides matching TRBD1. The CDR3 has 15 residues. In germline, CDR1 is MDHEN, CDR2 SYDVKM. Trimming cost V 7 bases and J 3 bases; bases outside gene matches: 12. The entire variable domain, with the rest obtained from reference TRBV28 and TRBJ2-7, is as follows: DVKVTQSSRYLVKRTGEKVFLECVQDMDHENMFWYRQDPGLGLRLIYFSYDVKMKEKGDIPEGYSVSREKKERFSLILESASTNQTSMYLCASIPRGSGYYEQYFGPGTRLTVT.

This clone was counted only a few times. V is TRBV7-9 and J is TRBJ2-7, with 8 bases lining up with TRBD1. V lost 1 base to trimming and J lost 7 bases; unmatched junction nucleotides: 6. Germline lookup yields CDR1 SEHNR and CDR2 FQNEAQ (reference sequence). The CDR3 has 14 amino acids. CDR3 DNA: TGTGCCAGCAGCTTAGAAGGACAGGGCTCGGAGCAGTACTTC. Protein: CASSLEGQGSEQYF.

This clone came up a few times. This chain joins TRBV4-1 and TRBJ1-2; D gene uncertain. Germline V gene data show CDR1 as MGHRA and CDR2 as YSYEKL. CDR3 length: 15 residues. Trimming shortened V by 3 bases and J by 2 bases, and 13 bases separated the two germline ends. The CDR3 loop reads CASSQPTVLNYGYTF. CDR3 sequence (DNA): TGCGCCAGCAGCCAGCCTACAGTCTTAAACTATGGCTACACCTTC.

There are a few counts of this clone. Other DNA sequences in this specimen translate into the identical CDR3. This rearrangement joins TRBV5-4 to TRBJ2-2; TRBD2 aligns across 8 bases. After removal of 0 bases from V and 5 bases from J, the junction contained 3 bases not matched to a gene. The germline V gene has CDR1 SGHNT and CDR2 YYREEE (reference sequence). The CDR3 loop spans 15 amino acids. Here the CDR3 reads CASSLAGGGTGELFF. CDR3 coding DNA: TGTGCCAGCAGCTTGGCGGGAGGGGGGACCGGGGAGCTGTTTTTT.

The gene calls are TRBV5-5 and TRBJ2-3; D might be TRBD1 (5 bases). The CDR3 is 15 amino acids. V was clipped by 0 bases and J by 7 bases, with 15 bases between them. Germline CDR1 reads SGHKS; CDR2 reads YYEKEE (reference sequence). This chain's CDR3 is CASSLGLGDGYTQYF. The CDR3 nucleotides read TGTGCCAGCAGCTTGGGTCTAGGGGATGGGTATACGCAGTATTTT.

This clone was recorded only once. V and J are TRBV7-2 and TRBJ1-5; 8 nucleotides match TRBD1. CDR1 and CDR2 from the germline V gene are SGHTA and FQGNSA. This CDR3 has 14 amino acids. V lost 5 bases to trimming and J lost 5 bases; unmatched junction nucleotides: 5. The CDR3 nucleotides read TGTGCCAGCAGCCCAGGACAGGGCTATCAGCCCCAGCATTTT. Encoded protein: CASSPGQGYQPQHF.

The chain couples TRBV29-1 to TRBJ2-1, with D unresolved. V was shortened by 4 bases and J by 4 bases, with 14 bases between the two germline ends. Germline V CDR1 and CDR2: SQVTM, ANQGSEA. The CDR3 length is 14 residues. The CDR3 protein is CSVVIGSPYNEQFF. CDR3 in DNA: TGCAGCGTTGTTATCGGTAGCCCTTACAATGAGCAGTTCTTC.

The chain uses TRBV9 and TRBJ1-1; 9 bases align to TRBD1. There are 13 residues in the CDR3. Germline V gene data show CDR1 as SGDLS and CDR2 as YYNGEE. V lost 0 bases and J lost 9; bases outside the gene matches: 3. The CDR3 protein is CASSVEQGAKAFF. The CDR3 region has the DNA TGTGCCAGCAGCGTAGAACAGGGGGCGAAAGCTTTCTTT.

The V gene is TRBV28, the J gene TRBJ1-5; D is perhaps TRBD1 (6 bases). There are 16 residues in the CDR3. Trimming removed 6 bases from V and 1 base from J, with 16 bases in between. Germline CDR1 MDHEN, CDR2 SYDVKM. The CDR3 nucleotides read TGTGCCAGCAGCTGGGGAGGGGGTTGGAGCAATCAGCCCCAGCATTTT. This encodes CASSWGGGWSNQPQHF.

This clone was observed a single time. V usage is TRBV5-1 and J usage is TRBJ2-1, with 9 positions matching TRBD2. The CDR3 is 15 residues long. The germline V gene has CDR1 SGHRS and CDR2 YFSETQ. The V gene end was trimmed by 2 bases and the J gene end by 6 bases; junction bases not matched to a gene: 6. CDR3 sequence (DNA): TGCGCCAGCAGCTTCGCGGGAGGGCTGGGCAATGAGCAGTTCTTC. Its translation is CASSFAGGLGNEQFF.

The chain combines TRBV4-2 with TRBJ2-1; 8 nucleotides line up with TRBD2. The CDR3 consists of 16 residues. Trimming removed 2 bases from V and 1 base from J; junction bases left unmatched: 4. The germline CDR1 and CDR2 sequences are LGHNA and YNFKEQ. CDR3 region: CASSQRSSGSYNEQFF. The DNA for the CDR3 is TGTGCCAGCAGCCAAAGATCTAGCGGGTCCTACAATGAGCAGTTCTTC.

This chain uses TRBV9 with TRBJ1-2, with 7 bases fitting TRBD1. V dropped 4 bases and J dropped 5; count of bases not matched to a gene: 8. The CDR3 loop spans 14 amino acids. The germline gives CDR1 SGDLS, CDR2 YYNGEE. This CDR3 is CASSTRQGRYGYTF. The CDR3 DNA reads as TGTGCCAGCAGCACCAGACAGGGAAGGTATGGCTACACCTTC. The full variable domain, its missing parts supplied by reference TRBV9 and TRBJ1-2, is DSGVTQTPKHLITATGQRVTLRCSPRSGDLSVYWYQQSLDQGLQFLIQYYNGEERAKGNILERFSAQQFPDLHSELNLSSLELGDSALYFCASSTRQGRYGYTFGSGTRLTVV.

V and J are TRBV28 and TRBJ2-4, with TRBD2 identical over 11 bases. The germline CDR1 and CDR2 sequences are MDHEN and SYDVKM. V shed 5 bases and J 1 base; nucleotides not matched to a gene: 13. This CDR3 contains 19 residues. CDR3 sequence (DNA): TGTGCCAGCAGTCGAATAGCGGGAGGGCTCGGCGGGGCCAAAAACATTCAGTACTTC. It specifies CASSRIAGGLGGAKNIQYF.

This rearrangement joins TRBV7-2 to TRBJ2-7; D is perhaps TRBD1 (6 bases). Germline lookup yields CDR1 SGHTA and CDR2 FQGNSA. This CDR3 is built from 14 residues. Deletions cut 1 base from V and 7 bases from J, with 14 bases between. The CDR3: CASSLGGLAWEQYF. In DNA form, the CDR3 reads TGTGCCAGCAGCTTAGGGGGGCTAGCCTGGGAGCAGTACTTC. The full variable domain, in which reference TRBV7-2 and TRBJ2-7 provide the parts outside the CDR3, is GAGVSQSPSNKVTEKGKDVELRCDPISGHTALYWYRQSLGQGLEFLIYFQGNSAPDKSGLPSDRFSAERTGGSVSTLTIQRTQQEDSAVYLCASSLGGLAWEQYFGPGTRLTVT.

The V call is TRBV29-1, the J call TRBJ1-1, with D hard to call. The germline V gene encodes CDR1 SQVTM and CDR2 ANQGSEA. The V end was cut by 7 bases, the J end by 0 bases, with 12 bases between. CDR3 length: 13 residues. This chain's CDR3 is CSAGQQLNTEAFF. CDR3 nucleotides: TGCAGCGCCGGCCAACAACTGAACACTGAAGCTTTCTTT.

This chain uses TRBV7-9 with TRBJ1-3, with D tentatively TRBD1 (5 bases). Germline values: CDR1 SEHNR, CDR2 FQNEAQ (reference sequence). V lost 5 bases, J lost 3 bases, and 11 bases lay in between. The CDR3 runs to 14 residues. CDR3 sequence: CASSPRGGGNTIYF. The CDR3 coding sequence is TGTGCCAGCAGCCCTCGGGGGGGTGGAAACACCATATATTTT.

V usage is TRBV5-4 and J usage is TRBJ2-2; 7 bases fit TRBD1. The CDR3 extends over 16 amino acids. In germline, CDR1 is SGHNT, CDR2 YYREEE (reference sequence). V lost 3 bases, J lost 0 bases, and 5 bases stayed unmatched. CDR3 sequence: CASSYNRGANTGELFF. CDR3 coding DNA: TGTGCCAGCAGCTACAACAGGGGCGCGAACACCGGGGAGCTGTTTTTT.

This CDR3 is CATDMRTSGRKTYEQYF. The CDR3 nucleotides read TGTGCCACCGATATGAGGACTAGCGGGAGAAAGACCTACGAGCAGTACTTC. The V call is TRBV28, the J call TRBJ2-7; the match to TRBD2 covers 13 bases. This CDR3 spans 17 amino acids. The J segment lost 2 bases and the V segment lost 10 bases, leaving 14 bases of the junction unmatched. Germline CDR1 is MDHEN and CDR2 is SYDVKM.

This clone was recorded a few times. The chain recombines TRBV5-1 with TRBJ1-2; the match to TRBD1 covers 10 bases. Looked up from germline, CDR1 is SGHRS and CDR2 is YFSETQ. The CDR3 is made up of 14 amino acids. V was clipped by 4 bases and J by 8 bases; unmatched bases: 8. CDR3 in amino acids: CASSRRTGGEGYTF. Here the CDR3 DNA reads TGCGCCAGCAGCCGAAGGACAGGGGGTGAAGGCTACACCTTC.

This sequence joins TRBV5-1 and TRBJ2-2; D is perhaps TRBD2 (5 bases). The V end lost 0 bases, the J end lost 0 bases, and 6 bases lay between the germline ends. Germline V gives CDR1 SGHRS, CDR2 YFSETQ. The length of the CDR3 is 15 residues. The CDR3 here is CASSLAGANTGELFF. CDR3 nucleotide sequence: TGCGCCAGCAGCTTGGCCGGGGCGAACACCGGGGAGCTGTTTTTT.